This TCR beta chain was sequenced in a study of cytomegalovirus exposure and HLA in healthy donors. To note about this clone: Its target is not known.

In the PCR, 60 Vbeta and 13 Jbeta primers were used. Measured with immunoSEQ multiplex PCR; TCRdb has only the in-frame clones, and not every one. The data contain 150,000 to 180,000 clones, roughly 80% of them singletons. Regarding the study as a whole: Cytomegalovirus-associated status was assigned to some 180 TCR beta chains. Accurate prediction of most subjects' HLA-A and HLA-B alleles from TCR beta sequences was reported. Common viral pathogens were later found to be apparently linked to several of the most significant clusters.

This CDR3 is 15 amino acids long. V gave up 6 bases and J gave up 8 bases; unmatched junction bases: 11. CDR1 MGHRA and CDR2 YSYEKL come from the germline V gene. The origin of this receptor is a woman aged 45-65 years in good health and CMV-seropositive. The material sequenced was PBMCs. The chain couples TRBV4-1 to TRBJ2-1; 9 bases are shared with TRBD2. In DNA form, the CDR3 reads TGCGCCAGCAGGCGAGCGGGGGGAAAGGTCTATGAGCAGTTCTTC. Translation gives CASRRAGGKVYEQFF.